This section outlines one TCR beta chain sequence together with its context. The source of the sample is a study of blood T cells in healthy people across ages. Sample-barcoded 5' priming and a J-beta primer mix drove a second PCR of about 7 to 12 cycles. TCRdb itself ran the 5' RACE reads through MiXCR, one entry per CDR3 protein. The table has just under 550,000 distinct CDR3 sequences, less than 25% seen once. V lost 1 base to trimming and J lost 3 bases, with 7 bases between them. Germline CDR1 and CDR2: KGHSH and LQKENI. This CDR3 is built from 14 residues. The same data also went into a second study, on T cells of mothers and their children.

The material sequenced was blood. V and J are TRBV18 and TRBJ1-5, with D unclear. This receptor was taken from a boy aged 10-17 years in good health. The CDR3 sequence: CASSPRQDNQPQHF. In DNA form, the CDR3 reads TGTGCCAGCTCACCACGGCAGGACAATCAGCCCCAGCATTTT. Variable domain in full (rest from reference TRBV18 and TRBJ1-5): NAGVMQNPRHLVRRRGQEARLRCSPMKGHSHVYWYRQLPEEGLKFMVYLQKENIIDESGMPKERFSAEFPKEGPSILRIQQVVRGDSAAYFCASSPRQDNQPQHFGDGTRLSIL.